This T cell receptor (beta chain) was profiled in a study of blood T cell repertoires in COVID-19. At the level of the study: In each case, the material was cDNA or gDNA derived from T cells, B-cell-depleted T cells, or PBMCs.

Germline CDR1 GTSNPN, CDR2 SVGIG (reference sequence). Unmatched junction bases numbered 7, after V lost 3 bases and J lost 0 bases. CDR3 length equals 16 residues. Method: immunoSEQ multiplex PCR; TCRdb's copy keeps in-frame clones and lacks some. The sample consists of about 190,000 clones, approximately 88% of them appearing once. The chain employs TRBV30 and TRBJ2-1; TRBD2 matches at 8 bases. Input material: peripheral blood. This TCR was sampled from a man in his forties or fifties with acute or convalescent COVID-19. CDR3 in amino acids: CAWRPLAASSYNEQFF. The DNA for the CDR3 is TGTGCCTGGAGACCACTAGCGGCAAGCTCCTACAATGAGCAGTTCTTC.